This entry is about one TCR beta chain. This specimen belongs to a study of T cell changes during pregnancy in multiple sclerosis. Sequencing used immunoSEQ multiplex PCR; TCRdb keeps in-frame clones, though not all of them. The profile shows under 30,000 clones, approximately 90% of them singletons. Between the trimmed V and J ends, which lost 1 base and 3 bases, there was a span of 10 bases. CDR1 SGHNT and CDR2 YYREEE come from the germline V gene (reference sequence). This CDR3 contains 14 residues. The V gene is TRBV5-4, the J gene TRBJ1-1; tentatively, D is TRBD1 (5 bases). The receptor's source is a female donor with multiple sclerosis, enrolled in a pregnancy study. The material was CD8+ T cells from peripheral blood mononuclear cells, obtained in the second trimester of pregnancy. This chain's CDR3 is CASSLHGGDTEAFF. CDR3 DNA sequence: TGTGCCAGCAGCTTGCACGGAGGGGACACTGAAGCTTTCTTT. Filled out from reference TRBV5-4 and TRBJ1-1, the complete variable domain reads ETGVTQSPTHLIKTRGQQVTLRCSSQSGHNTVSWYQQALGQGPQFIFQYYREEENGRGNFPPRFSGLQFPNYSSELNVNALELDDSALYLCASSLHGGDTEAFFGQGTRLTVV.